This TCR beta chain derives from a study of T cell responses to AZD1222 COVID-19 vaccine. Here immunoSEQ multiplex PCR was the method, and the copy in TCRdb shows in-frame clones only, minus some. Of some 150,000 clones detected, 90% to 95% appear once; the ten largest clones hold under 2%. For this clone: What it binds is not known.

Study-level findings and limits: White British donors predominated, females outnumbered males, and clonal diversity was possibly underestimated. There were repertoire samples only from the period after the peak T cell response.

The CDR3 is 11 amino acids. The germline V and J ends were trimmed by 4 bases and 4 bases, with 4 bases remaining between them. This TCR derives from an adult in good health. The chain joins TRBV12-3 or TRBV12-4 to TRBJ2-5; no clear D gene. Sequences were derived from peripheral blood, sampled on day 0 of AZD1222 vaccination. This CDR3 is CASSWGETQYF. DNA of the CDR3: TGTGCCAGCAGTTGGGGAGAGACCCAGTACTTC.